The 6 T cell receptor beta chains below were found in one sample sequenced in a study of Graves' ophthalmopathy and Graves' hyperthyroidism. Using RNA transcripts, the TCR beta CDR3 regions were amplified. The first-round RT-PCR employed HTBI primers together with the Qiagen OneStep RT-PCR kit. A multiplex PCR was then performed as the second round. Via MiXCR, TCRdb re-called the multiplex PCR reads, giving one row per CDR3 protein. The table shows 1 million to 1.3 million distinct CDR3 sequences, with about 38% occurring only once. The sample comprised peripheral blood or thyroid tissue (not recorded which). These receptor sequences come from an adult man with Graves' hyperthyroidism.

The genes are TRBV2 and TRBJ1-1, with D unclear. V was clipped by 5 bases and J by 1 base, with 11 bases between them. Germline-derived CDR1 and CDR2 are SNHLY and FYNNEI. This CDR3 spans 14 amino acids. The CDR3 here is CASSLPTGNTEAFF. As DNA, the CDR3 is TGTGCCAGCAGTTTACCTACTGGGAACACTGAAGCTTTCTTT.

The chain couples TRBV19 to TRBJ2-7; no clear D gene. V shed 5 bases and J shed 2 bases, with 13 bases lying between them. CDR3 length equals 14 residues. Germline V lookup: CDR1 LNHDA, CDR2 SQIVND (reference sequence). The CDR3 region is CASSVGMPAYEQYF. The CDR3 DNA follows: TGTGCCAGTAGTGTGGGGATGCCAGCCTACGAGCAGTACTTC.

Turning to this clonotype: At one of its ends the junction is not consistent with the germline gene, which may arise from a read error. This chain's CDR3 is CASSPTGGKQPQHF. CDR3 sequence (DNA): TGTGCCAGCAGCCCGACAGGGGGCAAACAGCCCCAGCATTTT. V and J are TRBV7-2 and TRBJ1-5; 10 bases match TRBD1. CDR3 size: 14 residues. The germline V gene encodes CDR1 SGHTA and CDR2 FQGNSA.

This clonotype showed up many times. The V call is TRBV15, the J call TRBJ1-1, with 8 bases aligning to TRBD1. The CDR3 contains 15 residues. The germline CDR1 and CDR2 sequences are LNHNV and YYDKDF (reference sequence). With V trimmed by 3 bases and J by 1 base, 4 bases remained unmatched. CDR3 protein: CATSSTGGTNTEAFF. CDR3 nucleotides: TGTGCCACCAGCAGCACAGGGGGTACGAACACTGAAGCTTTCTTT.

This clonotype was picked up one time. The genes are TRBV10-2 and TRBJ2-5; D ambiguous. The germline gives CDR1 WSHSY, CDR2 SAAADI. The CDR3 contains 14 residues. Trimming stripped 2 bases from V and 0 bases from J, with 7 bases between. CDR3 coding DNA: TGCGCCAGCAGTGAGAGGCGGCACCAAGAGACCCAGTACTTC. Protein product: CASSERRHQETQYF.

This rearrangement joins TRBV20-1 to TRBJ1-1; perhaps TRBD1 as D (6 bases). From germline, CDR1 is DFQATT and CDR2 SNEGSKA (reference sequence). The CDR3 has 13 amino acids. With 8 bases removed from V and 2 bases from J, the gap between germline ends came to 15 bases. The CDR3 DNA reads TGCAGTCCACGACAGGCTACCAACACTGAAGCTTTCTTT. Protein: CSPRQATNTEAFF.